This T cell receptor beta chain emerged from a study of T cell changes during pregnancy in multiple sclerosis. TCRdb's copy holds only in-frame clones and misses some; the assay was immunoSEQ multiplex PCR. The data show tens of thousands of clones, with more than 75% seen just once and roughly 0.58% held by the top ten. Germline V gene sequence: CDR1 LNHDA, CDR2 SQIVND (reference sequence). Trimming removed 6 bases from V and 4 bases from J; junction bases left unmatched: 5. CDR3 size: 15 residues. The sample was CD4+ T cells from peripheral blood mononuclear cells, taken in the first trimester of pregnancy. The chain has TRBV19 and TRBJ2-3; 12 nucleotides agree with TRBD2. The TCR sequence derives from a female donor with multiple sclerosis, enrolled in a pregnancy study. CDR3 residues: CASRGLAGGADTQYF. In DNA, the CDR3 is TGTGCCAGTAGAGGGCTAGCGGGGGGGGCAGATACGCAGTATTTT.